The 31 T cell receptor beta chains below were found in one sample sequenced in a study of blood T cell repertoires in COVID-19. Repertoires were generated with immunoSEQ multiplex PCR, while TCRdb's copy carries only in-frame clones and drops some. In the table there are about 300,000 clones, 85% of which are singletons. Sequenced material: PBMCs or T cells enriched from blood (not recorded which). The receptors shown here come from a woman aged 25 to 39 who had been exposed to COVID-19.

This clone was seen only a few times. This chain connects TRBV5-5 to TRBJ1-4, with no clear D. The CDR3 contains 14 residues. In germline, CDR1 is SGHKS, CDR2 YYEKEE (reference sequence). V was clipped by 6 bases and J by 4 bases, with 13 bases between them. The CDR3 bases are TGTGCCAGCATTCGGGGTGCAATTAATGAAAAACTGTTTTTT. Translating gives CASIRGAINEKLFF.

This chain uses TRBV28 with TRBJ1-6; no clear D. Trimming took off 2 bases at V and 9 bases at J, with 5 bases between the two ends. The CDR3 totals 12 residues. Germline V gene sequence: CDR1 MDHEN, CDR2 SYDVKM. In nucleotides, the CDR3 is TGTGCCAGCAGTTTAACATCTTCACCCCTCCACTTT. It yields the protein CASSLTSSPLHF.

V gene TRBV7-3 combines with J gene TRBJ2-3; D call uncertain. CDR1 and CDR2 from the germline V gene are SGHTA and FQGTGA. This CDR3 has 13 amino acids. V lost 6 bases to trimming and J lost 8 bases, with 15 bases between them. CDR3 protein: CASSGQPVGTQYF. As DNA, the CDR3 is TGTGCCAGCAGTGGGCAGCCCGTAGGTACGCAGTATTTT.

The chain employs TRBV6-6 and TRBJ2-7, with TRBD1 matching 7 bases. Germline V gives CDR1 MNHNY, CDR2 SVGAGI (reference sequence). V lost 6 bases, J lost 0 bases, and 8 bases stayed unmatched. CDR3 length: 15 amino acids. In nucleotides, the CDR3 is TGTGCCAGCAGCGCCACAGGGGACAGCTCCTACGAGCAGTACTTC. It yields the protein CASSATGDSSYEQYF.

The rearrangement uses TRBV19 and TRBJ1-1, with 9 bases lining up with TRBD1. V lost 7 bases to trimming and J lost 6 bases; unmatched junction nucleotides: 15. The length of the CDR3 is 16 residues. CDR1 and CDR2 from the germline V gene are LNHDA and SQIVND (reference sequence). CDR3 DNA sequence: TGTGCCAGTACCTCATACCCCGGGACAGGGTTTGCTGAAGCTTTCTTT. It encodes CASTSYPGTGFAEAFF.

DNA for the CDR3: TGTGCCAGCAGCTTCGAAACAGGGACCTACGAGCAGTACTTC. It codes for CASSFETGTYEQYF. The genes are TRBV11-1 and TRBJ2-7; D is possibly TRBD1 (6 bases). Germline V gene data show CDR1 as SGHAT and CDR2 as FQDESV (reference sequence). V gave up 3 bases and J gave up 2 bases, with 11 bases separating them. This CDR3 has 14 amino acids.

The CDR3 nucleotides are TGCGCCAGCAGCCAAATCGGAGGGGGCCCCTCCTACGAGCAGTACTTC. Residues: CASSQIGGGPSYEQYF. The gene calls are TRBV5-1 and TRBJ2-7; weak D call: TRBD1 (7 bases). CDR3 length: 16 amino acids. The V end was cut by 4 bases, the J end by 0 bases, with 17 bases between. In germline, CDR1 is SGHRS, CDR2 YFSETQ.

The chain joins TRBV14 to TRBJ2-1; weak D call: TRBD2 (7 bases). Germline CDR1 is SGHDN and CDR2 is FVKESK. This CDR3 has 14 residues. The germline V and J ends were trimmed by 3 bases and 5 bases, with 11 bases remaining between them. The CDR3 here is CASSQGGQDNEQFF. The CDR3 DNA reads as TGTGCCAGCAGCCAGGGGGGGCAGGACAATGAGCAGTTCTTC.

The DNA of the CDR3 is TGTGCCAGCAGCTTAGGGGTAGGGGGTCAGCCCCAGCATTTT. It translates to CASSLGVGGQPQHF. V gene TRBV7-8 combines with J gene TRBJ1-5; D possibly corresponds to TRBD1 (6 bases). The CDR3 loop spans 14 amino acids. The germline V and J ends were trimmed by 1 base and 6 bases, with 10 bases remaining between them. Looked up from germline, CDR1 is SGHVS and CDR2 is FQNEAQ.

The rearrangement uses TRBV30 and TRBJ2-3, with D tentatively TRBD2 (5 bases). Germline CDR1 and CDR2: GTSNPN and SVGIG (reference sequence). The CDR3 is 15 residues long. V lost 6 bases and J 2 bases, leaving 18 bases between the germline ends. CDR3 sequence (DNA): TGTGCCTGCGGCATTAAGCGGCCCAACACAGATACGCAGTATTTT. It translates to CACGIKRPNTDTQYF.

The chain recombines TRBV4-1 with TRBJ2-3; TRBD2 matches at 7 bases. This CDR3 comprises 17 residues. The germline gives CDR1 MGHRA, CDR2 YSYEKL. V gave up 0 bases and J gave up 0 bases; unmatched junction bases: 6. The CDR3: CASSQDQAGASTDTQYF. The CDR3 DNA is TGCGCCAGCAGCCAAGACCAGGCGGGAGCTAGCACAGATACGCAGTATTTT.

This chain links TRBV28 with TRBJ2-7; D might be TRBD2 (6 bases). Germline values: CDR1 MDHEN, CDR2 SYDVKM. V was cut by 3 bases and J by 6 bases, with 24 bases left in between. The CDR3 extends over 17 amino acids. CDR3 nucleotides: TGTGCCAGCAGTTTCACGGACTATGACACCACCCTCCGCGAGCAGTACTTC. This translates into CASSFTDYDTTLREQYF.

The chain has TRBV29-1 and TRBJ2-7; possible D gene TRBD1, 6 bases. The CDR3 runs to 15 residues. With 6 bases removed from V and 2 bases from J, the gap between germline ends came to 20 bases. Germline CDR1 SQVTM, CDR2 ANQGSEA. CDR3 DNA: TGCAGCGTGGAAACAGGGTCCTCCCTTCCCTACGAGCAGTACTTC. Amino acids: CSVETGSSLPYEQYF.

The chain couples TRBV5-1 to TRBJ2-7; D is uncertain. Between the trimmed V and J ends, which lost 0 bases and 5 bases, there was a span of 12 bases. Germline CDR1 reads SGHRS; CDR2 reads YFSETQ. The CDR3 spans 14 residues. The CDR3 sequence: CASSLGQAFDEQYF. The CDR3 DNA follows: TGCGCCAGCAGCTTGGGTCAGGCCTTTGACGAGCAGTACTTC. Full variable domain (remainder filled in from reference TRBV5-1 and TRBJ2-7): KAGVTQTPRYLIKTRGQQVTLSCSPISGHRSVSWYQQTPGQGLQFLFEYFSETQRNKGNFPGRFSGRQFSNSRSEMNVSTLELGDSALYLCASSLGQAFDEQYFGPGTRLTVT.

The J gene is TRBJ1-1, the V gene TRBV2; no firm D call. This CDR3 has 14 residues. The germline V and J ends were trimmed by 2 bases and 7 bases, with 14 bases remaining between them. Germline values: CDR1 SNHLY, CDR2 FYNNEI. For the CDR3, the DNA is TGTGCCAGCAGTGAAATACGCAGTACGTATGAAGCTTTCTTT. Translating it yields CASSEIRSTYEAFF. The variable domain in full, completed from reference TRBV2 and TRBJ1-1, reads EPEVTQTPSHQVTQMGQEVILRCVPISNHLYFYWYRQILGQKVEFLVSFYNNEISEKSEIFDDQFSVERPDGSNFTLKIRSTKLEDSAMYFCASSEIRSTYEAFFGQGTRLTVV.

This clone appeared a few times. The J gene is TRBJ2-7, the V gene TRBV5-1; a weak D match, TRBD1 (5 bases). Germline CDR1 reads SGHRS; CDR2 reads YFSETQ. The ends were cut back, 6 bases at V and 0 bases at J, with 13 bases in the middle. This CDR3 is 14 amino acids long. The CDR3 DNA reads TGCGCCAGCATCACAGGCCCCGGCTCCTACGAGCAGTACTTC. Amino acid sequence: CASITGPGSYEQYF.

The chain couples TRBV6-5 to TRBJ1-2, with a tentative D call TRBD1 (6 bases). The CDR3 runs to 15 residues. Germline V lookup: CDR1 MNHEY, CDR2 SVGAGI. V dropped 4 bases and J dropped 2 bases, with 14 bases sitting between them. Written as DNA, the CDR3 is TGTGCCAGCAGTTCATGGACAGAACCAAACTATGGCTACACCTTC. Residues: CASSSWTEPNYGYTF.

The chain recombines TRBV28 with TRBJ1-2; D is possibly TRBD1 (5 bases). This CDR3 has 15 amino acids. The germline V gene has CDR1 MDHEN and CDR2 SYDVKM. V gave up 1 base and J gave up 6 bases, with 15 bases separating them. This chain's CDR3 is CASSLSGGPRNGYTF. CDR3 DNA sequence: TGTGCCAGCAGTTTATCGGGGGGTCCTCGAAATGGCTACACCTTC.

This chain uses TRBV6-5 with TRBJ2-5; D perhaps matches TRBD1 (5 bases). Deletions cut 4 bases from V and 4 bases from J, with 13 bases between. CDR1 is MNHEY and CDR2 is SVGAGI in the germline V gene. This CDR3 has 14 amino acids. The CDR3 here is CASSLETVAETQYF. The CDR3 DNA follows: TGTGCCAGCAGTTTAGAGACAGTCGCAGAGACCCAGTACTTC.

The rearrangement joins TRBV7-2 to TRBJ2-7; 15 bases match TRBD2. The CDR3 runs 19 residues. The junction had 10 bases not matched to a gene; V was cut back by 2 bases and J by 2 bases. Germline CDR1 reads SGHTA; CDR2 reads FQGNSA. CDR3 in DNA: TGTGCCAGCAGCTTAACAGGACTAGCGGGGGGGCCAGGGACCTACGAGCAGTACTTC. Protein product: CASSLTGLAGGPGTYEQYF.

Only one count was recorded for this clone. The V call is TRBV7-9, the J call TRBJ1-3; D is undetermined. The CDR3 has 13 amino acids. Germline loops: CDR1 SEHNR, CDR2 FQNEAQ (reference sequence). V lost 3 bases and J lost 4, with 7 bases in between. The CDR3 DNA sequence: TGTGCCAGCAGCTTCAACTCAGGAAACACCATATATTTT. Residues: CASSFNSGNTIYF. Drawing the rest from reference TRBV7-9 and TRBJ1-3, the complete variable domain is DTGVSQNPRHKITKRGQNVTFRCDPISEHNRLYWYRQTLGQGPEFLTYFQNEAQLEKSRLLSDRFSAERPKGSFSTLEIQRTEQGDSAMYLCASSFNSGNTIYFGEGSWLTVV.

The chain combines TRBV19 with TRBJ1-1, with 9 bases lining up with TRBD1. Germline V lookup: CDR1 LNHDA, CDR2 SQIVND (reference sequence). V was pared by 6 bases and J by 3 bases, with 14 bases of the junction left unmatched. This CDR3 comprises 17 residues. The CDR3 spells CASRLYRGQPGDTEAFF. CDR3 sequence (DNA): TGTGCCAGTAGGCTATACAGGGGGCAACCGGGGGACACTGAAGCTTTCTTT.

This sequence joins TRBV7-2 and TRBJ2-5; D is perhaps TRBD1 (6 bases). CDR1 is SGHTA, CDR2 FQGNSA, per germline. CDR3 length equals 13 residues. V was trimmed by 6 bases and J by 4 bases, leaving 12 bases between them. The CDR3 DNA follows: TGTGCCAGCAGGCCGACAGGTACAGAGACCCAGTACTTC. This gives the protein CASRPTGTETQYF.

The CDR3: CASSQDWEGSGGYTF. The CDR3 nucleotides read TGCGCCAGCAGCCAAGATTGGGAGGGTTCGGGTGGCTACACCTTC. This chain connects TRBV4-3 to TRBJ1-2, with D unresolved. Germline V gives CDR1 LGHNA, CDR2 YSLEER. V lost 0 bases and J lost 7, with 15 bases in between. The length of the CDR3 is 15 residues.

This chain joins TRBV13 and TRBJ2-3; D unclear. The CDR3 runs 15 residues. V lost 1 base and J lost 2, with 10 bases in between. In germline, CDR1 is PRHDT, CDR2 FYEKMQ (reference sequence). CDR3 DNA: TGTGCCAGCAGCTTAGTTGGGCCCCTCACAGATACGCAGTATTTT. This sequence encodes CASSLVGPLTDTQYF.

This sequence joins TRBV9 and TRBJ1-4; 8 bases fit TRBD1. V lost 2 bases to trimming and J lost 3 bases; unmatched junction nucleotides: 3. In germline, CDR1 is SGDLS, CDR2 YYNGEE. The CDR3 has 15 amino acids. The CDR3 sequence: CASSVGQAPNEKLFF. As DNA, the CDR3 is TGTGCCAGCAGCGTGGGACAGGCACCTAATGAAAAACTGTTTTTT.

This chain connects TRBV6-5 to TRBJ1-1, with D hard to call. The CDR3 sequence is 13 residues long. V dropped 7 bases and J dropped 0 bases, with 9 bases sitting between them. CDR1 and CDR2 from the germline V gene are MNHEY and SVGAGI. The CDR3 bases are TGTGCCAGCAACCGGGGAATGAACACTGAAGCTTTCTTT. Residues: CASNRGMNTEAFF.

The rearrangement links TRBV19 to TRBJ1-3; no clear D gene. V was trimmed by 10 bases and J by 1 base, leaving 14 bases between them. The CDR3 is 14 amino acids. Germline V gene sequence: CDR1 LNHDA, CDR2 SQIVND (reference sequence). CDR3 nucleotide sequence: TGTGCCACAAGAAAAGGGAGATCTGGAAACACCATATATTTT. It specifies CATRKGRSGNTIYF.

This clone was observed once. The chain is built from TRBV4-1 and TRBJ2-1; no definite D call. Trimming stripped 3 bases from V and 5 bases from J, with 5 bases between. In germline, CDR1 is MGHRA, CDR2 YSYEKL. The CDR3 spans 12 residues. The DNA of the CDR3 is TGCGCCAGCAGCCATCTAAACAATGAGCAGTTCTTC. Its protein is CASSHLNNEQFF.

CDR3 in DNA: TGTGCCAGCAGTTTGGGACAGGGCCTTTATAATTCACCCCTCCACTTT. Translated, it gives CASSLGQGLYNSPLHF. This rearrangement joins TRBV28 to TRBJ1-6, with 9 bases matching TRBD1. Germline CDR1 is MDHEN and CDR2 is SYDVKM. The CDR3 sequence is 16 residues long. The V segment lost 3 bases and the J segment 4 bases; nucleotides outside the gene matches: 4.

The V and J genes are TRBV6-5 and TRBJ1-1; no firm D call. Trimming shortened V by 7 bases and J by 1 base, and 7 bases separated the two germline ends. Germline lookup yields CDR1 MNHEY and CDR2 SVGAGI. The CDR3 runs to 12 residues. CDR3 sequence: CASTRGNTEAFF. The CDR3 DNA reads TGTGCCAGCACCCGGGGGAACACTGAAGCTTTCTTT.